Listed below are T cell receptor beta chains from one sample, sequenced in a study of yellow fever vaccine responses in identical twins. TCRdb re-called the RT-PCR reads with MiXCR, one entry per CDR3 protein. Here the sample spans approximately 32,000 distinct CDR3 sequences, about 63% being singletons. Specimen: T cells from blood (PBMCs), unsorted or a sorted subset (not recorded which), collected before or after yellow fever vaccination (not recorded which). These receptors were obtained from a woman between 18 and 29 years old who received the yellow fever vaccine. The CDR3 runs from the conserved cysteine through the conserved F or W. D genes are given only for firm matches. Clone size is stated in some rows and not others, as once, few, many or a class when expanded.

V,D,J,size,CDR3,DNA
TRBV2,NA,TRBJ2-5,NA,CASSEELSQETQYF,TGTGCCAGCAGTGAAGAACTATCCCAAGAGACCCAGTACTTC
TRBV28,TRBD2,TRBJ2-2,few,CASSFLTSGRTGELFF,TGTGCCAGCAGTTTCTTAACCAGCGGGAGGACCGGGGAGCTGTTTTTT
TRBV23-1,TRBD1,TRBJ1-5,few,CASPLDRDRDSNQPQHF,TGCGCCAGCCCGCTAGATAGGGACAGGGATAGCAATCAGCCCCAGCATTTT
TRBV11-1,TRBD1,TRBJ2-1,few,CASSSWTGLSYNEQFF,TGTGCCAGCAGCTCCTGGACAGGCCTCTCCTACAATGAGCAGTTCTTC
TRBV2,NA,TRBJ2-1,NA,CASSEYGNNEQFF,TGTGCCAGCAGTGAATACGGTAACAATGAGCAGTTCTTC
TRBV19,NA,TRBJ1-1,NA,CASSIGPGTAWGTEAFF,TGTGCCAGTAGTATAGGGCCCGGGACGGCCTGGGGCACTGAAGCTTTCTTT
TRBV2,TRBD1,TRBJ1-6,NA,CATNGQGGNSPLHF,TGTGCCACGAATGGACAGGGAGGTAATTCACCCCTCCACTTT
TRBV28,NA,TRBJ2-7,NA,CASSLTGDPYEQYF,TGTGCCAGCAGTCTCACAGGTGACCCCTACGAGCAGTACTTC
TRBV20-1,NA,TRBJ1-6,NA,CSGQHGSYNSPLHF,TGCAGTGGCCAGCATGGGTCCTATAATTCACCCCTCCACTTT
TRBV2,TRBD2,TRBJ2-1,few,CASTEWGGTHSYNEQFF,TGTGCCAGCACAGAATGGGGGGGGACTCACTCCTACAATGAGCAGTTCTTC
TRBV2,TRBD2,TRBJ2-1,few,CASSEISGYNEQFF,TGTGCCAGCAGTGAAATTAGCGGGTACAATGAGCAGTTCTTC
TRBV2,NA,TRBJ1-4,few,CASLGAGKLFF,TGTGCCAGCCTCGGGGCAGGGAAACTGTTTTTT
TRBV14,NA,TRBJ2-1,NA,CASRRGVEQFF,TGTGCCAGCAGAAGGGGGGTTGAGCAGTTCTTC
TRBV29-1,NA,TRBJ2-3,NA,CSVVGPYYTDTQYF,TGCAGCGTTGTTGGCCCGTATTACACAGATACGCAGTATTTT
TRBV11-1,TRBD1,TRBJ2-5,NA,CASSNRDRGKETQYF,TGTGCCAGCAGCAACCGGGACAGGGGGAAGGAGACCCAGTACTTC
TRBV2,NA,TRBJ1-1,NA,CARQSLETEAFF,TGTGCCAGACAGAGTCTGGAAACTGAAGCTTTCTTT
TRBV4-1,TRBD1,TRBJ1-1,few,CASSLGQMNTEAFF,TGCGCCAGCAGCCTGGGACAGATGAACACTGAAGCTTTCTTT
TRBV5-4,TRBD1,TRBJ1-6,NA,CASTMETGGISPLHF,TGTGCCAGCACCATGGAGACAGGGGGGATTTCACCCCTCCACTTT
TRBV4-1,NA,TRBJ2-2,few,CASSNRDNANTGELFF,TGCGCCAGCAGCAACCGGGACAACGCGAACACCGGGGAGCTGTTTTTT
TRBV24-1,TRBD1,TRBJ2-1,NA,CATSDHPGTGFYNEQFF,TGTGCCACCAGTGACCACCCCGGGACAGGGTTTTACAATGAGCAGTTCTTC
TRBV5-4,NA,TRBJ2-2,NA,CASSTSRELDTGELFF,TGTGCCAGCAGCACAAGCCGGGAGCTAGACACCGGGGAGCTGTTTTTT